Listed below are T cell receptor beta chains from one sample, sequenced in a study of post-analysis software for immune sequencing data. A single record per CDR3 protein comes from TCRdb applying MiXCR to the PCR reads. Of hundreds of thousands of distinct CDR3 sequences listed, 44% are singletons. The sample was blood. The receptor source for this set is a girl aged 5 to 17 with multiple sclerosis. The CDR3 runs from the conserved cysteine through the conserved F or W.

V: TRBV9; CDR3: CASSVEATSGRWETQYF
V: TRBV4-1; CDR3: CASSRWASTRLFF
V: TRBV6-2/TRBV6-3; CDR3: CASSRFQRGGNEQFF
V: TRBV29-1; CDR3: CSARGGLDENEQFF
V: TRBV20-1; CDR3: CSATKDYEQYF
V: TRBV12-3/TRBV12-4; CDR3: CASSLARPGLVTDTQYF
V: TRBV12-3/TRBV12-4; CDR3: CASSHRRSNEKLFF
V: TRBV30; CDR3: CAWSVATGAMTQHF
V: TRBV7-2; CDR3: CASSPPLAGLNEQYF
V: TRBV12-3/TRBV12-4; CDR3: CASSHSGTGNTEAFF
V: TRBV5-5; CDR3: CASSLVPGLDDYTF
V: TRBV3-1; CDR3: CASSQAASYNEQFF
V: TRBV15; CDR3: CATSRVGRGDEAFF
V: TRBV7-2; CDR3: CASSLGAGGTNGYTF
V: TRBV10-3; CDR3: CAINGDVVGYTF
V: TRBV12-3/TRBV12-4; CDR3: CASSRRGTNTEAFF
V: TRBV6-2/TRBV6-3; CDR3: CASSPTDIQETQYF
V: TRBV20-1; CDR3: CSAKTGLAYGYTF
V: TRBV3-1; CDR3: CASSQVSNLGNEQFF
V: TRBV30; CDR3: CAWSVGTGIYEQYF
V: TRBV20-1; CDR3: CSASGASYEQYF
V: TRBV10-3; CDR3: CAISHGTGYGYTF
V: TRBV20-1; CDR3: CSARATGDYNEQFF
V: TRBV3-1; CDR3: CASSQAGTGNGYTF
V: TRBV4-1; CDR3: CASSQPGQGAEGANVLTF
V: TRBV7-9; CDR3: CASSSSGNYEQYF
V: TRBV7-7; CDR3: CASSSAFGSGANVLTF
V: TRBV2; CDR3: CASSEVKTGGGYTF
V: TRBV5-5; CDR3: CASSPIAGRDYEQYF
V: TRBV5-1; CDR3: CASSFYYRGTEAFF
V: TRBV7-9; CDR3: CASSLARGRGRVQETQYF
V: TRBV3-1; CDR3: CASSQQGFEQFF
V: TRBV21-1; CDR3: CASSKVGETQYF
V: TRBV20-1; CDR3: CSARILGYNEQFF
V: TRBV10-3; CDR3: CAITGEANTGELFF
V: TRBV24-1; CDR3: CATSVQAANYGYTF
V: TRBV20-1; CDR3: CSAMGTSGGASGTQYF
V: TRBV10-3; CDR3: CAISEEPEKLFF
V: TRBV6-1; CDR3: CASSERGHIYEQYF
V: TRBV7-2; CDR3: CASSSSGTPYNEQFF
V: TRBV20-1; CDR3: CSARGASGGSYNEQFF
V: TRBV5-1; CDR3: CASSPGDRGPYGYTF
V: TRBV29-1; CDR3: CSVEVLRGRETQYF
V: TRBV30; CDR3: CAAQQQMNEKLFF
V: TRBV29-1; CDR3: CSVASYRETYNEQFF
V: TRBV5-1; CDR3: CASSLEGGAGTEAFF
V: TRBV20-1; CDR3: CSARARDMSYEQYF
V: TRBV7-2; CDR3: CASSFWNSPLHF
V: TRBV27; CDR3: CASSSAGTVYGYTF
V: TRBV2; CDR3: CASNPQGAEGYTF
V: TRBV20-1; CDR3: CSARERIPETQYF
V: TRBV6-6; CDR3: CASSYSAGGPGTQYF
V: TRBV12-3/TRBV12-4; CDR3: CASQGISYEQYF
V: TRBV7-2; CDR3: CASSLVAASSYNEQFF
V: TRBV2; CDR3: CASSRGREKLFF